Following are 24 T cell receptor beta chains from one sample sequenced in a study of response to subunit inactivated influenza vaccine. Using its own MiXCR run on the RT-PCR reads, TCRdb lists one record per CDR3 protein. The sample records over 300,000 distinct CDR3 sequences, about a fifth being singletons. Here the sequenced sample was PBMCs from blood, taken around 22 months after vaccination. The receptors here all came from a man aged 45 to 70 who received an inactivated influenza vaccine.

By share of the sample, this clonotype is medium-sized. The chain couples TRBV20-1 to TRBJ2-7, with a tentative D call TRBD2 (7 bases). CDR1 and CDR2 from the germline V gene are DFQATT and SNEGSKA (reference sequence). CDR3 length equals 14 residues. Trimming shortened V by 0 bases and J by 2 bases, and 11 bases separated the two germline ends. CDR3 DNA: TGCAGTGCTAGAGATGGAGGGGGGGCCTACGAGCAGTACTTC. Its translation: CSARDGGGAYEQYF.

This clonotype turned up a few times. The rearrangement uses TRBV6-1 and TRBJ1-5, with 10 bases matching TRBD1. There are 17 residues in the CDR3. Germline CDR1 and CDR2: MNHNS and SASEGT. V lost 6 bases and J lost 3; bases outside the gene matches: 11. The CDR3 DNA follows: TGTGCCAGCAGCGTGTCCGGGACAGGGGTCTTCAATCAGCCCCAGCATTTT. It yields the protein CASSVSGTGVFNQPQHF.

This clonotype came up a few times. The genes are TRBV2 and TRBJ2-6, with a tentative D call TRBD2 (6 bases). Trimming stripped 8 bases from V and 1 base from J, with 12 bases between. This CDR3 is 15 amino acids long. Germline V gene data show CDR1 as SNHLY and CDR2 as FYNNEI. The CDR3 loop is CASLAGRSGANVLTF. DNA of the CDR3: TGTGCCAGCTTAGCAGGGAGGTCTGGGGCCAACGTCCTGACTTTC.

This clonotype appeared many times. The chain uses TRBV12-3 or TRBV12-4 and TRBJ1-1; D is unclear. The CDR3 contains 14 residues. V lost 7 bases and J lost 2, with 14 bases in between. DNA of the CDR3: TGTGCCAGCACCTCAAAGGGCAGAAACACTGAAGCTTTCTTT. Translating gives CASTSKGRNTEAFF.

This clonotype was counted at least ten times. The chain couples TRBV28 to TRBJ1-1; D gene ambiguous. The CDR3 contains 14 residues. Germline V CDR1 and CDR2: MDHEN, SYDVKM. The V gene lost 1 base and the J gene lost 1 base, with 7 bases spanning the gap. The CDR3 loop reads CASSLSTPNTEAFF. The CDR3 region has the DNA TGTGCCAGCAGTTTATCGACTCCGAACACTGAAGCTTTCTTT.

The chain recombines TRBV3-1 with TRBJ2-7; 14 bases line up with TRBD2. The CDR3 length is 16 residues. The junction had 7 bases not matched to a gene; V was cut back by 4 bases and J by 5 bases. Germline V gene sequence: CDR1 LGHDT, CDR2 YNNKEL (reference sequence). As DNA, the CDR3 is TGTGCCAGCAGCCGACTAGCGGGGGGGCCCTTCGACGAGCAGTACTTC. It is translated as CASSRLAGGPFDEQYF.

About this clonotype itself: A junction end diverges from the germline sequence, so it may reflect a read error. The rearrangement uses TRBV7-9 and TRBJ1-1, with no clear D. CDR1 SEHNR and CDR2 FQNEAQ come from the germline V gene (reference sequence). The CDR3 sequence is 12 residues long. Here the CDR3 reads CASSSSWTVAFF. CDR3 DNA: TGTGCCAGCAGCTCCAGTTGGACTGTAGCTTTCTTT. The full variable domain, rest sourced from reference TRBV7-9 and TRBJ1-1, is DTGVSQNPRHKITKRGQNVTFRCDPISEHNRLYWYRQTLGQGPEFLTYFQNEAQLEKSRLLSDRFSAERPKGSFSTLEIQRTEQGDSAMYLCASSSSWTVAFFGQGTRLTVV.

The table lists this clonotype with a few counts. This chain connects TRBV4-2 to TRBJ2-1, with a tentative D call TRBD2 (6 bases). Trimming took 0 bases from V and 8 from J, leaving 14 bases between them. This CDR3 is built from 15 residues. CDR1 and CDR2 (germline): LGHNA, YNFKEQ. CDR3 DNA: TGTGCCAGCAGCCAAGATCCGGCTAGCGTCTATGAGCAGTTCTTC. It encodes CASSQDPASVYEQFF.

This clonotype has a handful of counts. The chain links TRBV20-1 to TRBJ1-6, with D hard to call. The CDR3 sequence is 14 residues long. The germline V and J ends were trimmed by 0 bases and 7 bases, with 10 bases remaining between them. Looked up from germline, CDR1 is DFQATT and CDR2 is SNEGSKA (reference sequence). The CDR3 spells CSARDKNRNSPLHF. CDR3 DNA sequence: TGCAGTGCTAGAGATAAGAACAGAAATTCACCCCTCCACTTT.

This chain connects TRBV4-1 to TRBJ1-2, with TRBD1 matching 7 bases. Trimming removed 4 bases from V and 7 bases from J; junction bases left unmatched: 12. From germline, CDR1 is MGHRA and CDR2 YSYEKL. The CDR3 sequence is 15 residues long. The CDR3 is CASSPTLTGVFGYTF. The CDR3 DNA reads as TGCGCCAGCAGCCCAACGCTCACAGGGGTCTTTGGCTACACCTTC.

This clonotype was picked up a small number of times. J is TRBJ2-2 and V is TRBV3-1; 8 bases align to TRBD2. CDR1 LGHDT and CDR2 YNNKEL come from the germline V gene (reference sequence). This CDR3 spans 20 amino acids. The junction had 16 bases not matched to a gene; V was cut back by 4 bases and J by 0 bases. As DNA, the CDR3 is TGTGCCAGCAGCCGTCGAAGCGGGGGCCCGCCGTACACGAACACCGGGGAGCTGTTTTTT. It encodes CASSRRSGGPPYTNTGELFF.

This clonotype occurred a few times. The chain uses TRBV6-5 and TRBJ2-4; 10 bases line up with TRBD1. This CDR3 is 15 amino acids long. Germline CDR1 and CDR2: MNHEY and SVGAGI. Losses at the gene ends were 0 bases for V and 9 bases for J; bases not matched to a gene: 5. CDR3 coding DNA: TGTGCCAGCAGTTACTCGCCCCGGGACAGGGGCATTCAGTACTTC. It codes for CASSYSPRDRGIQYF.

DNA for the CDR3: TGTGCTAGTGGTTTGACGGGGGTAGAGACCCAGTACTTC. It encodes CASGLTGVETQYF. The genes are TRBV12-5 and TRBJ2-5, with D possibly TRBD2 on 6 matching bases. The germline V and J ends were trimmed by 2 bases and 4 bases, with 8 bases remaining between them. CDR1 and CDR2 (germline): LGHNT, FRNRAP. The CDR3 is 13 residues long.

The chain has TRBV7-9 and TRBJ2-3, with TRBD2 matching 7 bases. V lost 1 base, J lost 5 bases, and 6 bases stayed unmatched. CDR1 SEHNR and CDR2 FQNEAQ come from the germline V gene (reference sequence). This CDR3 is built from 15 residues. The CDR3 spells CASSLGLAVLDTQYF. The CDR3 DNA reads TGTGCCAGCAGCTTAGGACTAGCAGTCCTAGATACGCAGTATTTT.

J is TRBJ2-5 and V is TRBV2; 9 nucleotides line up with TRBD1. Germline V gene lookup returns CDR1 SNHLY and CDR2 FYNNEI. This CDR3 has 15 amino acids. V lost 4 bases, J lost 7 bases, and 10 bases stayed unmatched. This CDR3 reads CASSAGTGKLGTQYF. CDR3 DNA sequence: TGTGCCAGCAGTGCGGGGACAGGGAAGCTAGGGACCCAGTACTTC.

This clonotype has only a few counts. In DNA, the CDR3 is TGTGCCAGCAGCCTCCGTCAGGAGACCCATTCACCCCTCCACTTT. This sequence encodes CASSLRQETHSPLHF. The chain recombines TRBV4-2 with TRBJ1-6; D gene uncertain. Germline CDR1 is LGHNA and CDR2 is YNFKEQ. Trimming took 4 bases from V and 8 from J, leaving 15 bases between them. CDR3 size: 15 residues.

The chain joins TRBV4-3 to TRBJ1-5; 10 bases match TRBD1. The CDR3 spans 14 residues. Germline CDR1 LGHNA, CDR2 YSLEER. The V and J ends lost 3 bases and 6 bases, in that order; junction bases with no gene match: 2. The chain's CDR3 is CASSQDRGVQPQHF. CDR3 sequence (DNA): TGCGCCAGCAGCCAGGACAGGGGGGTTCAGCCCCAGCATTTT.

The rearrangement links TRBV15 to TRBJ2-7; maybe TRBD2 (7 bases). CDR3 size: 14 residues. Germline V gene data show CDR1 as LNHNV and CDR2 as YYDKDF (reference sequence). The V end was cut by 4 bases, the J end by 3 bases, with 13 bases between. The CDR3 protein is CATSKGGGSYEQYF. For the CDR3, the DNA is TGTGCCACCAGCAAAGGGGGGGGTAGCTACGAGCAGTACTTC. Drawing the rest from reference TRBV15 and TRBJ2-7, the complete variable domain is DAMVIQNPRYQVTQFGKPVTLSCSQTLNHNVMYWYQQKSSQAPKLLFHYYDKDFNNEADTPDNFQSRRPNTSFCFLDIRSPGLGDTAMYLCATSKGGGSYEQYFGPGTRLTVT.

V usage is TRBV14 and J usage is TRBJ2-7; D uncertain. This CDR3 comprises 13 residues. Looked up from germline, CDR1 is SGHDN and CDR2 is FVKESK. V was pared by 2 bases and J by 0 bases, with 5 bases between. CDR3 sequence reads: CASSQSPSYEQYF. For the CDR3, the DNA is TGTGCCAGCAGCCAAAGTCCCTCCTACGAGCAGTACTTC.

Points on this clonotype: A much larger clonotype is one base distant, so this may be a read error. The chain joins TRBV14 to TRBJ1-1; D is unclear. The CDR3 consists of 14 residues. Germline values: CDR1 SGHDN, CDR2 FVKESK. Deletions cut 1 base from V and 4 bases from J, with 10 bases between. CDR3 sequence reads: CASSQVSAGTEAFF. The CDR3, as DNA: TGTGCCAGCAGCCAAGTTTCCGCGGGCACTGAAGCTTTCTTT.

This clonotype was seen only a few times. The rearrangement links TRBV5-1 to TRBJ1-2; 7 bases match TRBD1. The junction had 14 bases not matched to a gene; V was cut back by 4 bases and J by 8 bases. This CDR3 has 15 residues. The germline V gene encodes CDR1 SGHRS and CDR2 YFSETQ. The CDR3 DNA sequence: TGCGCCAGCAGCCCGGGACAGCTTCTAACTATCGGCTACACCTTC. Protein sequence: CASSPGQLLTIGYTF. The full variable domain, in which reference TRBV5-1 and TRBJ1-2 provide the parts outside the CDR3, is KAGVTQTPRYLIKTRGQQVTLSCSPISGHRSVSWYQQTPGQGLQFLFEYFSETQRNKGNFPGRFSGRQFSNSRSEMNVSTLELGDSALYLCASSPGQLLTIGYTFGSGTRLTVV.

This clonotype was seen more than once but under ten times. The chain combines TRBV4-1 with TRBJ1-3; D is possibly TRBD1 (6 bases). CDR3 length equals 16 residues. V lost 1 base and J 2 bases, leaving 12 bases between the germline ends. The V gene's germline CDR1 is MGHRA and CDR2 YSYEKL. CDR3 coding DNA: TGCGCCAGCAGCCAAGTTCAGGGGAATACTGGAAACACCATATATTTT. This gives the protein CASSQVQGNTGNTIYF.

Only a few counts were recorded for this clonotype. This chain joins TRBV7-2 and TRBJ1-4; TRBD1 matches at 9 bases. The CDR3 covers 15 residues. V trimming: 5 bases; J trimming: 3 bases; junction bases outside the gene matches: 4. From germline, CDR1 is SGHTA and CDR2 FQGNSA. The CDR3 DNA is TGTGCCAGCAGCCCACAGGGGGCTCCTAATGAAAAACTGTTTTTT. This translates into CASSPQGAPNEKLFF.

In its sample, this clonotype was seen a few times. The CDR3 nucleotides read TGCGCCAGCAGCTCCGGGACAGGGACGGTTGAAGCTTTCTTT. It translates to CASSSGTGTVEAFF. J is TRBJ1-1 and V is TRBV5-1, with TRBD1 identical over 9 bases. CDR1 is SGHRS, CDR2 YFSETQ, per germline. Trimming took 3 bases from V and 7 from J; bases not matched to a gene: 7. The CDR3 contains 14 residues.